The subject of this entry is one T cell receptor beta chain. Its antigen remains unknown. CDR3 length equals 15 residues. Germline CDR1 is MGHRA and CDR2 is YSYEKL. V lost 0 bases and J lost 5, with 11 bases in between. The primer mix had 60 Vbeta and 13 Jbeta primers. The data were produced by immunoSEQ multiplex PCR, yet TCRdb's version contains in-frame clones alone and is incomplete. The table lists 200,000 to 250,000 clones, about 79% of them singletons. This record comes from a study of cytomegalovirus exposure and HLA in healthy donors. Study conclusions and caveats: Based on reports, TCR beta sequences accurately predicted HLA-A and HLA-B alleles for most subjects. When analyzed later, a missense DCLRE1C variant was found to be linked to TCR beta V- and J-gene trimming. A later analysis reportedly identified an Asian-associated ancestry cluster as carrying fewer N-insertions than the 666-donor mean. A later analysis appeared to link common viral pathogens to several of the most significant clusters.

Specimen: PBMCs. This TCR came from a man younger than 35 in good health and CMV-seronegative. The gene calls are TRBV4-1 and TRBJ1-5; D is ambiguous. CDR3 in DNA: TGCGCCAGCAGCCAAGAGATAGGAGGATATCAGCCCCAGCATTTT. Translating gives CASSQEIGGYQPQHF.